This T cell receptor (beta chain) was profiled in a study of T cell responses to AZD1222 COVID-19 vaccine. Notes on the study in general: As reported, nearly half of all spike-specific TCRs target variant regions that are unmutated. Only a handful of AZD1222 recipients, roughly 6 in all, had baseline seropositivity.

The CDR3 loop spans 15 amino acids. Trimming removed 3 bases from V and 0 bases from J, with 9 bases in between. CDR1 and CDR2 from the germline V gene are MGHRA and YSYEKL. Second doses were pooled across both intervals (about 4 or about 12 weeks). Assay used: immunoSEQ multiplex PCR; TCRdb lists only in-frame clones, some missing. The table records 110,000 or so clones, approximately 88% of them present only once. About this clone itself: The antigen remains undetermined.

The V gene is TRBV4-1, the J gene TRBJ1-5; TRBD1 might be the D (5 bases). The sample in question was peripheral blood, obtained 28 days after the second AZD1222 dose. This sequence was found in an adult who received the AZD1222 COVID-19 vaccine. CDR3 sequence reads: CASSQGENSNQPQHF. CDR3 in DNA: TGCGCCAGCAGCCAGGGGGAGAATAGCAATCAGCCCCAGCATTTT.